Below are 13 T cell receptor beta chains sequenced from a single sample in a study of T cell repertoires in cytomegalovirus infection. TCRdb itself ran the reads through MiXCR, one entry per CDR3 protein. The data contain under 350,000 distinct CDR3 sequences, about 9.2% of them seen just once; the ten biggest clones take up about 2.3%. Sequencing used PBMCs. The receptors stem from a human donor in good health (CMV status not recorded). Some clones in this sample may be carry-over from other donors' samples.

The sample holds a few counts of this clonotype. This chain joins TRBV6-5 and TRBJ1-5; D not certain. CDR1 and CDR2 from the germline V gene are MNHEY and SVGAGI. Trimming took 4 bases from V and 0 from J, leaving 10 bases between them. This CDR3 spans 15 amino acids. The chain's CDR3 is CASSSVRNSNQPQHF. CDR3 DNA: TGTGCCAGCAGTTCAGTGAGGAATAGCAATCAGCCCCAGCATTTT.

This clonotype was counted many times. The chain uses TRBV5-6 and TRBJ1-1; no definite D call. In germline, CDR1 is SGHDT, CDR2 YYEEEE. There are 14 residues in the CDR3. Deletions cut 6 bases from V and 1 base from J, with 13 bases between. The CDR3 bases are TGTGCCAGCATTATAGCCGGGGAGAACACTGAAGCTTTCTTT. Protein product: CASIIAGENTEAFF.

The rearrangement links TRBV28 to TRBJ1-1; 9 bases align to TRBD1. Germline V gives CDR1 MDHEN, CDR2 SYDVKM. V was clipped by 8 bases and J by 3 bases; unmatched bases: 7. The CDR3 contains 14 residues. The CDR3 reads CASGSGQGYTEAFF. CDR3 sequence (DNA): TGTGCCAGCGGGTCGGGACAGGGATACACTGAAGCTTTCTTT.

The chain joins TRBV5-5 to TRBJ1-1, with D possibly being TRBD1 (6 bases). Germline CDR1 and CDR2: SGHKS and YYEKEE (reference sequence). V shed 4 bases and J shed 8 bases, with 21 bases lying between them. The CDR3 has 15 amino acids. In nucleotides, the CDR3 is TGTGCCAGCAGCACACAACCAGACAGGCCGCGGGAAGCTTTCTTT. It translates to CASSTQPDRPREAFF.

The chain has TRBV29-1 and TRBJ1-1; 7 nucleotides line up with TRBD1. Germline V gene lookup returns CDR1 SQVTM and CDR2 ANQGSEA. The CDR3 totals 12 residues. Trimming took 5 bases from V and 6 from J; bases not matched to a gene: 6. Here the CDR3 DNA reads TGCAGCGTTCACAGGGGCGGCGCTGAAGCTTTCTTT. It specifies CSVHRGGAEAFF.

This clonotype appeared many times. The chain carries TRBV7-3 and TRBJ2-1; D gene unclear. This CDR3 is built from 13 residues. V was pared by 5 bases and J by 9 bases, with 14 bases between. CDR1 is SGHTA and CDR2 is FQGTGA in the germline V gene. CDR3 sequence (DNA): TGTGCCAGCAGCATTAGAGAGAAGACTGAGCAGTTCTTC. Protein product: CASSIREKTEQFF.

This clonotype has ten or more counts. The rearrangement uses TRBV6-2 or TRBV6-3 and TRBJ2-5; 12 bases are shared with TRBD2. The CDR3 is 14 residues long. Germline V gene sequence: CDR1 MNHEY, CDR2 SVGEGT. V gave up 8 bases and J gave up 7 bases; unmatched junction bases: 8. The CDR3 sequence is CASGLAGGPRTQYF. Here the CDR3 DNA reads TGTGCCAGCGGTCTAGCGGGGGGGCCGAGGACCCAGTACTTC.

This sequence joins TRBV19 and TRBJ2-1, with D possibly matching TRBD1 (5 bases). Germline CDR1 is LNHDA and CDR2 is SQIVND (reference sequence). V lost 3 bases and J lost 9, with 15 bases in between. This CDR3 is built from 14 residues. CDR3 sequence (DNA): TGTGCCAGTAGTATGCTGGGGCGCGTCCGTGAGCAGTTCTTC. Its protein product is CASSMLGRVREQFF.

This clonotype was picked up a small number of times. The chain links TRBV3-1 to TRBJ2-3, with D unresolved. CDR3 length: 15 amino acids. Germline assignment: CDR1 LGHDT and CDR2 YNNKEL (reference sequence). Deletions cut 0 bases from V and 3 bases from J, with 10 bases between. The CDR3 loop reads CASSQDPVRTDTQYF. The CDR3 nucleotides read TGTGCCAGCAGCCAAGACCCAGTAAGGACAGATACGCAGTATTTT.

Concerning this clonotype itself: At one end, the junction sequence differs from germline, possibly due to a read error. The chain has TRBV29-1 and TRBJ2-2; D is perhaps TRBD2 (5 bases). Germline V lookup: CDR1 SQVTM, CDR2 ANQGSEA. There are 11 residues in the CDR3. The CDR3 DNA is TGCAGCGTTGTCGGGCCCGGGGAGCTGTTCTTT. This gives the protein CSVVGPGELFF.

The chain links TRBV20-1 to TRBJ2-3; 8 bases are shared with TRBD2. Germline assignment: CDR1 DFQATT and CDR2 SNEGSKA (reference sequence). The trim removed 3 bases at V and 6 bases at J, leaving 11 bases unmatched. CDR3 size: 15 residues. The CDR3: CSARIGAGGKDTQYF. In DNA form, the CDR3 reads TGCAGTGCTAGGATAGGCGCGGGGGGTAAGGATACGCAGTATTTT.

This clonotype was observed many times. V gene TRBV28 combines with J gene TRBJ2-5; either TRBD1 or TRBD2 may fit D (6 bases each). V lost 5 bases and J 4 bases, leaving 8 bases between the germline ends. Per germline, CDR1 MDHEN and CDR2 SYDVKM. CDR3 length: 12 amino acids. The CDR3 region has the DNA TGTGCCAGCAGTCGGGGGCGAGAGACCCAGTACTTC. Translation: CASSRGRETQYF.

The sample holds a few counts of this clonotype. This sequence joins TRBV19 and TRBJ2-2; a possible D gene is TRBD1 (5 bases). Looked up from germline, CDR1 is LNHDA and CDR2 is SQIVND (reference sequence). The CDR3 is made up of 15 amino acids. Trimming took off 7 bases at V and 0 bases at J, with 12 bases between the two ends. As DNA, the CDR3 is TGTGCCAGTACCTCTAGACAGTCGAACACCGGGGAGCTGTTTTTT. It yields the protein CASTSRQSNTGELFF.